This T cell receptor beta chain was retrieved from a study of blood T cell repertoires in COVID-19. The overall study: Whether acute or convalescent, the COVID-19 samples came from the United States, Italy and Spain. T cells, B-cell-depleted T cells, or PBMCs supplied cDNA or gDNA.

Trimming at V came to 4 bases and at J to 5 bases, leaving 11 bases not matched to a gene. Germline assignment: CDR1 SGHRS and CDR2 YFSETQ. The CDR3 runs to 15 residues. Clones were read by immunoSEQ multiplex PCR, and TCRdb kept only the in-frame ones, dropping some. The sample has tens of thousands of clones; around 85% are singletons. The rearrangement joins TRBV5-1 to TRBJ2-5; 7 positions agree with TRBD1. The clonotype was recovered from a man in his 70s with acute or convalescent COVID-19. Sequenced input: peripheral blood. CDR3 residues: CASSPPATGTETQYF. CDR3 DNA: TGCGCCAGCAGCCCTCCGGCGACAGGGACGGAGACCCAGTACTTC.